The T cell receptor beta chain under discussion was sequenced for a study of shared clonotypes between healthy human individuals. Study background: Each donor had three CD4 naive, three CD4 memory, two CD8 naive and one CD8 memory plate. Study-level points and caveats: Clonotypes shared by all four donors outscored non-shared clonotypes in generation probability.

Genomic DNA of each subset was evenly split across several immunoSEQ plates. Sequenced by immunoSEQ multiplex PCR; TCRdb stores in-frame clones only, minus some. The sample carries about 2 million clones, 95% recorded once. In the case of this clone: Its target is not known.

The source is a young man in good health. Sequenced: naive CD4+ T cells sorted from blood. Subset defined: CD45RA+ positively selected.

The CDR3 sequence is CASSTGQEAQYF. The CDR3 DNA is TGCGCCAGCAGCACTGGACAGGAGGCCCAGTACTTC. V is TRBV5-1 and J is TRBJ2-5, with 7 bases aligning to TRBD1. The V gene end was trimmed by 4 bases and the J gene end by 9 bases; junction bases not matched to a gene: 6. Germline V gene data show CDR1 as SGHRS and CDR2 as YFSETQ. This CDR3 contains 12 residues.